This T cell receptor beta chain was captured in a study of tumor-infiltrating lymphocytes in primary liver carcinoma. Study context: Stage T1-T3 N0M0 tumors measured roughly 4.2 to 10 cm at most.

V shed 6 bases and J shed 3 bases, with 12 bases lying between them. The CDR3 runs to 14 residues. Germline V gene lookup returns CDR1 SGHAT and CDR2 FQNNGV. Making TCR beta cDNA involved roughly 0.55 ug total RNA and a constant-region primer. Each TCR beta library was derived from three nested multiplex PCR rounds that employed slightly modified ARM-PCR. The first two PCR rounds used TRBV1-TRBV30 primers with a Cbeta primer, approximately 10 cycles each. TCRdb redid the calling of the multiplex PCR reads with MiXCR, one entry per CDR3 protein. In the table there are about 59,000 distinct CDR3 sequences, over 65% of which are singletons. Starting material for RNA and DNA co-extraction consisted of about 17-30 mg of unsorted bulk tissue. Patients underwent surgical resection for primary liver carcinoma. No treatment had been given to the patients, who were chronically infected with HBV.

The sequencing input was liver tumor tissue from sampling region 2. The subset: tumor region T2, inferior pole. The chain joins TRBV11-2 to TRBJ2-1, with unresolved D. This TCR was recovered from a man aged 40-49 years with primary liver carcinoma and hepatitis B virus infection. The CDR3 bases are TGTGCCAGCAGGGTGGCCAGCTACTACAATGAGCAGTTCTTC. Protein product: CASRVASYYNEQFF.